A single sample gave rise to the 2 T cell receptor beta chains below, sequenced in a study of T cell changes during pregnancy in multiple sclerosis (dated by TCRdb to between 2019 and 2020). The library was prepared using the immunoSEQ multiplex PCR assay. As stored in TCRdb, this immuneACCESS dataset retains in-frame rearrangements with V and J assigned. A fraction of the clones does not appear; measured against another copy, unresolved V genes explain less than half of the discrepancy, and the remainder lacks a known reason. This sample lists approximately 92,000 clones; roughly 90% were detected once. The ten largest clones represent approximately 1.5% of the sample. The source material was peripheral blood, sampled in the first trimester of pregnancy. Receptors originate from a female donor with multiple sclerosis, enrolled in a pregnancy study.

The chain joins TRBV6-6 to TRBJ2-3; tentatively, D is TRBD2 (5 bases). V lost 8 bases, J lost 2 bases, and 14 bases lay in between. The CDR3 runs to 14 residues. CDR1 and CDR2 from the germline V gene are MNHNY and SVGAGI (reference sequence). In DNA, the CDR3 is TGTGCCAGCGGCGGTTACGGGGTCACAGATACGCAGTATTTT. Protein sequence: CASGGYGVTDTQYF.

The CDR3 loop is CASSQDRQALYEQYF. The CDR3 coding sequence is TGCGCCAGCAGCCAAGATAGGCAGGCTCTGTACGAGCAGTACTTC. The J gene is TRBJ2-7, the V gene TRBV4-3; D gene uncertain. The CDR3 length is 15 residues. V was shortened by 0 bases and J by 4 bases, with 13 bases between the two germline ends. The germline V gene encodes CDR1 LGHNA and CDR2 YSLEER.